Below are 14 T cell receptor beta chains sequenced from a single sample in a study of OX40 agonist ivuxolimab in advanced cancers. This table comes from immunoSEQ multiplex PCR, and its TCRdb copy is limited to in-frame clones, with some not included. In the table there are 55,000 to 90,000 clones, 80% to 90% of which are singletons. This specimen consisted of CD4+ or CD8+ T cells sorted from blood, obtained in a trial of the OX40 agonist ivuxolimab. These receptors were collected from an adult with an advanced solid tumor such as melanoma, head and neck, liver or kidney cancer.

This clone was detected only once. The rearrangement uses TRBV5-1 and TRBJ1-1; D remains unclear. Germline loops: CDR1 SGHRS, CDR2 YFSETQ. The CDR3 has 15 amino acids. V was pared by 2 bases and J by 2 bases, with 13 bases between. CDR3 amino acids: CASSLAAPVNTEAFF. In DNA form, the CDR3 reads TGCGCCAGCAGCTTAGCCGCGCCGGTTAACACTGAAGCTTTCTTT.

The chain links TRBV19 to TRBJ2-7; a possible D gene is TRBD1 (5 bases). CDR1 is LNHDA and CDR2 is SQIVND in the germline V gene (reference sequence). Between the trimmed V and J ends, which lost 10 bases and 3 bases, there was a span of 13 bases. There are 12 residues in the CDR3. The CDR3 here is CATQDIRYEQYF. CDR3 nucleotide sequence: TGTGCCACTCAGGACATCCGCTACGAGCAGTACTTC.

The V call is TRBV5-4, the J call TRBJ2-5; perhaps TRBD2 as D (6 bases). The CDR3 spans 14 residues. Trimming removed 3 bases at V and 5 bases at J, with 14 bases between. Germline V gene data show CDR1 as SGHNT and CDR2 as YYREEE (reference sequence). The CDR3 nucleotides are TGTGCCAGCAGCTGGGGGAGGTCGACGGAGACCCAGTACTTC. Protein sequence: CASSWGRSTETQYF. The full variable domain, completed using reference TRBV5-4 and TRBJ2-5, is ETGVTQSPTHLIKTRGQQVTLRCSSQSGHNTVSWYQQALGQGPQFIFQYYREEENGRGNFPPRFSGLQFPNYSSELNVNALELDDSALYLCASSWGRSTETQYFGPGTRLLVL.

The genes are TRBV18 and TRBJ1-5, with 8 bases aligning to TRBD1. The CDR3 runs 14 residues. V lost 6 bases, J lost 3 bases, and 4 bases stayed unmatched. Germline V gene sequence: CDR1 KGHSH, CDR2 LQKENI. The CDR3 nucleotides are TGTGCCAGCTCCCAGGGGGCCTTCAATCAGCCCCAGCATTTT. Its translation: CASSQGAFNQPQHF.

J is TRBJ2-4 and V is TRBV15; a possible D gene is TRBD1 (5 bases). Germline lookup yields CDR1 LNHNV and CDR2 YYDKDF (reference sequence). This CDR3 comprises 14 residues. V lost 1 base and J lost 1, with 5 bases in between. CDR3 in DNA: TGTGCCACCAGCAGAGCAGGGGCCAAAAACATTCAGTACTTC. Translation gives CATSRAGAKNIQYF.

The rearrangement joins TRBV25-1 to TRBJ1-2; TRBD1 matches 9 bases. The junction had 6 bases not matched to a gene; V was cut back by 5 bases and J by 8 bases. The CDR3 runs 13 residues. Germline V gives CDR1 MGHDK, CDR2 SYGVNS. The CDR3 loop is CASSPGTGQGYTF. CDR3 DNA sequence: TGTGCCAGCAGTCCTGGGACAGGGCAGGGCTACACCTTC.

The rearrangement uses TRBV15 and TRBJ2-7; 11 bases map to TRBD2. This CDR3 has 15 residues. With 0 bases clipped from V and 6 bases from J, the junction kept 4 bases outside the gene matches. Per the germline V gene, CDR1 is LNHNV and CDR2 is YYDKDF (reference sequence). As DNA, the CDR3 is TGTGCCACCAGCAGAGATTTCACTAGCGGGGGCGAGCAGTACTTC. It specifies CATSRDFTSGGEQYF. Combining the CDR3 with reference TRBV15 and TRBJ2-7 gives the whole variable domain DAMVIQNPRYQVTQFGKPVTLSCSQTLNHNVMYWYQQKSSQAPKLLFHYYDKDFNNEADTPDNFQSRRPNTSFCFLDIRSPGLGDTAMYLCATSRDFTSGGEQYFGPGTRLTVT.

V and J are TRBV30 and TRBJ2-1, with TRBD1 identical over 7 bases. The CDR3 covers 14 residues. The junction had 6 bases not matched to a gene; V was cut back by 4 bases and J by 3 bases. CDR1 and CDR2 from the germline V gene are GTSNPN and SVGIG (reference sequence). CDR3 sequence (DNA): TGTGCCTGGAAACAGGGGTCGGGCTACAATGAGCAGTTCTTC. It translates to CAWKQGSGYNEQFF.

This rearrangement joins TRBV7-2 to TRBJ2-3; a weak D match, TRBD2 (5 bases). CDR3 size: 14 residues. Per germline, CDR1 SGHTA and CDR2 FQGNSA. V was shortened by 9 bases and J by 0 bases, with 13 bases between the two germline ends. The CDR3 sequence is CASSGGQSTDTQYF. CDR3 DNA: TGTGCCAGTTCGGGCGGGCAAAGCACAGATACGCAGTATTTT.

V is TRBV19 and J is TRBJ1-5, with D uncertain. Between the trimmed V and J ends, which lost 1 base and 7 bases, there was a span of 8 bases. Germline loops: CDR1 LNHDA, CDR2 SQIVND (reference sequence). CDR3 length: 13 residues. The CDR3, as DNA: TGTGCCAGTAGTATAGGGGGAGCGCAGCCCCAGCATTTT. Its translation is CASSIGGAQPQHF.

The CDR3 DNA reads TGTGCCAGCAGCTTATCTTCCCGACAGGGCAATGAGCAGTTCTTC. The encoded protein is CASSLSSRQGNEQFF. The chain is built from TRBV7-9 and TRBJ2-1; 7 nucleotides align to TRBD1. The CDR3 loop spans 15 amino acids. Trimming removed 2 bases from V and 6 bases from J; junction bases left unmatched: 7. CDR1 SEHNR and CDR2 FQNEAQ come from the germline V gene (reference sequence).

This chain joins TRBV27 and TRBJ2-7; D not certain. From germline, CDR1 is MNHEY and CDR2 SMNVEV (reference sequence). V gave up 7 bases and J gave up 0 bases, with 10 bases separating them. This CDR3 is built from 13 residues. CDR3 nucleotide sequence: TGTGCCAGCAATTCTGTCCTCTCCTACGAGCAGTACTTC. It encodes CASNSVLSYEQYF.

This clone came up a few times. In nucleotides, the CDR3 is TGCAGCGCCCGGGACAGGGCATATGGTGAGCAGTTCTTC. Its protein is CSARDRAYGEQFF. The chain recombines TRBV29-1 with TRBJ2-1; 9 bases map to TRBD1. The CDR3 has 13 residues. Germline trimming cut 7 bases from V and 9 bases from J; bases unmatched to any gene: 10. Germline V CDR1 and CDR2: SQVTM, ANQGSEA.

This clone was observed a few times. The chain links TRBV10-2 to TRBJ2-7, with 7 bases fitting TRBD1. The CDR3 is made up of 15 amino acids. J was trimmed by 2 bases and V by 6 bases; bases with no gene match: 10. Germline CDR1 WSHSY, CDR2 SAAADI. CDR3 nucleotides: TGCGCCAGCAGGGAAAGACAGGGACCGACCTACGAGCAGTACTTC. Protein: CASRERQGPTYEQYF.